This entry features one T cell receptor (beta chain) sequence. The data were obtained in a study of blood T cell repertoires in COVID-19. Residents of about two dozen US areas, aged roughly 18 to 90 years, made up the participants. Here immunoSEQ multiplex PCR was the method, and the copy in TCRdb shows in-frame clones only, minus some. The sample holds some 270,000 clones, under 95% seen once. Sequenced sample: PBMCs or T cells enriched from blood (not recorded which). The sequence was obtained from a man in his forties who had been exposed to COVID-19.

The CDR3 loop reads CASSSRGSTSSYNEQFF. The CDR3 bases are TGTGCCAGCAGCTCCAGAGGGAGCACTAGCTCCTACAATGAGCAGTTCTTC. The V gene is TRBV11-3, the J gene TRBJ2-1; tentative D call: TRBD2 (5 bases). There are 17 residues in the CDR3. Trimming took off 4 bases at V and 0 bases at J, with 16 bases between the two ends. Germline V CDR1 and CDR2: SGHNT, YENEEA.